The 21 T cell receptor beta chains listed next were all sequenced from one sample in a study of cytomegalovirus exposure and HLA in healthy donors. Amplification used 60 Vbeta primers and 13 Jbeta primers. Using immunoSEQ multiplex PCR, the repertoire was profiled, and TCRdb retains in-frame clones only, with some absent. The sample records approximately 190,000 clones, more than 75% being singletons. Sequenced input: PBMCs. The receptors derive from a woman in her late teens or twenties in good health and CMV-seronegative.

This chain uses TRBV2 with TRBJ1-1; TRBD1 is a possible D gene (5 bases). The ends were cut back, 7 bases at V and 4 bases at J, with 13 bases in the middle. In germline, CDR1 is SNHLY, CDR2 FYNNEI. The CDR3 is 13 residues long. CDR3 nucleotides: TGTGCCAGCAAGAGTGCCAGGGCCACTGAAGCTTTCTTT. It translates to CASKSARATEAFF.

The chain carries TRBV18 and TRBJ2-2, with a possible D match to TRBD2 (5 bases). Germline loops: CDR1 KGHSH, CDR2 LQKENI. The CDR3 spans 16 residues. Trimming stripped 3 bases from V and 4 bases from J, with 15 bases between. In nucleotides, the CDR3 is TGTGCCAGCTCACCGCTAGCTGGAGAGGCCACCGGGGAGCTGTTTTTT. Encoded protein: CASSPLAGEATGELFF. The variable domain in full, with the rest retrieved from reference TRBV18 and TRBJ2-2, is NAGVMQNPRHLVRRRGQEARLRCSPMKGHSHVYWYRQLPEEGLKFMVYLQKENIIDESGMPKERFSAEFPKEGPSILRIQQVVRGDSAAYFCASSPLAGEATGELFFGEGSRLTVL.

The CDR3 spells CASSSGSQETQYF. In nucleotides, the CDR3 is TGCGCCAGCAGCTCTGGCTCCCAAGAGACCCAGTACTTC. The gene calls are TRBV5-1 and TRBJ2-5; no reliable D call. Germline CDR1 reads SGHRS; CDR2 reads YFSETQ. The CDR3 contains 13 residues. The V end lost 3 bases, the J end lost 1 base, and 7 bases lay between the germline ends. The full variable domain, its missing parts supplied by reference TRBV5-1 and TRBJ2-5, is KAGVTQTPRYLIKTRGQQVTLSCSPISGHRSVSWYQQTPGQGLQFLFEYFSETQRNKGNFPGRFSGRQFSNSRSEMNVSTLELGDSALYLCASSSGSQETQYFGPGTRLLVL.

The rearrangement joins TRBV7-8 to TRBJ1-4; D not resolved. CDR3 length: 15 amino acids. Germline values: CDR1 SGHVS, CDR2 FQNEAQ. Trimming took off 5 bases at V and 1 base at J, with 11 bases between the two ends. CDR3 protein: CASSTLGRTNEKLFF. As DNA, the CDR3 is TGTGCCAGCAGCACGCTCGGGAGAACTAATGAAAAACTGTTTTTT.

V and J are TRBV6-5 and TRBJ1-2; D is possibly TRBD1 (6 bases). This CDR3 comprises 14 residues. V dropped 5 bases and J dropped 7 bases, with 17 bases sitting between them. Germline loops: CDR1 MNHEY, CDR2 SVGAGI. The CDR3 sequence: CASSPAGVERGYTF. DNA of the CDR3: TGTGCCAGCAGTCCTGCAGGGGTTGAGCGTGGCTACACCTTC.

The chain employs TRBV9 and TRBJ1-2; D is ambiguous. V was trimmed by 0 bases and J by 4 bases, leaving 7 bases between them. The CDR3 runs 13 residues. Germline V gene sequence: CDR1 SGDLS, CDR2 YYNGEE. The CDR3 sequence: CASSVDAGYGYTF. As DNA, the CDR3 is TGTGCCAGCAGCGTAGATGCAGGCTATGGCTACACCTTC.

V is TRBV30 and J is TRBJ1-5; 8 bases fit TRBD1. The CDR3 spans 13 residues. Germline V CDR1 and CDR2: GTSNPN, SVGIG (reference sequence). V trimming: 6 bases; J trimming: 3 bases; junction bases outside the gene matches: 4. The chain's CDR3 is CACTGQVNQPQHF. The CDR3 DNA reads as TGTGCCTGTACGGGACAGGTCAATCAGCCCCAGCATTTT.

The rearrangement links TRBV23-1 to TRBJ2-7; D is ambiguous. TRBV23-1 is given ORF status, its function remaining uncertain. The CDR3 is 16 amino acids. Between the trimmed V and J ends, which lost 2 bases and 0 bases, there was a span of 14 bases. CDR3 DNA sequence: TGCGCCAGCAGTCAAACTCCGCCGCATAGCTCCTACGAGCAGTACTTC. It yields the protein CASSQTPPHSSYEQYF.

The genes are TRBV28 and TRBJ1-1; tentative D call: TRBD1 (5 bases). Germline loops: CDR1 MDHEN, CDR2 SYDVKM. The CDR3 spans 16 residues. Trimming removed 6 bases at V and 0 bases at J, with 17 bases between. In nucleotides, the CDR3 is TGTGCCAGCAGGGAGACCAGGGATTGGTTGAACACTGAAGCTTTCTTT. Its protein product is CASRETRDWLNTEAFF.

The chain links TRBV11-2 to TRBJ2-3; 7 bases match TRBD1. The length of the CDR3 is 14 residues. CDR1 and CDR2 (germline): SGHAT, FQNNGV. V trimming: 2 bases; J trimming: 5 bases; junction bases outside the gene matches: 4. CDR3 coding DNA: TGTGCCAGCAGCTTAACAGGGGACCTAGATACGCAGTATTTT. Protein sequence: CASSLTGDLDTQYF.

In nucleotides, the CDR3 is TGTGCCAGCAGCGAAGGGACTAGCGGGACGACCACAGATACGCAGTATTTT. It yields the protein CASSEGTSGTTTDTQYF. J is TRBJ2-3 and V is TRBV9; TRBD2 aligns across 13 bases. V lost 3 bases to trimming and J lost 2 bases; unmatched junction nucleotides: 6. Germline V gene data show CDR1 as SGDLS and CDR2 as YYNGEE. The CDR3 spans 17 residues. Full variable domain (rest looked up from reference TRBV9 and TRBJ2-3): DSGVTQTPKHLITATGQRVTLRCSPRSGDLSVYWYQQSLDQGLQFLIQYYNGEERAKGNILERFSAQQFPDLHSELNLSSLELGDSALYFCASSEGTSGTTTDTQYFGPGTRLTVL.

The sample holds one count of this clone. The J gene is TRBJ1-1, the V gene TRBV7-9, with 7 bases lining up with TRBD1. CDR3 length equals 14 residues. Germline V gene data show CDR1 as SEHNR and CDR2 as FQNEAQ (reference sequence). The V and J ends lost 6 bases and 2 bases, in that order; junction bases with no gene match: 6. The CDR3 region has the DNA TGTGCCAGCAGAAAGGGACAGACAAACACTGAAGCTTTCTTT. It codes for CASRKGQTNTEAFF.

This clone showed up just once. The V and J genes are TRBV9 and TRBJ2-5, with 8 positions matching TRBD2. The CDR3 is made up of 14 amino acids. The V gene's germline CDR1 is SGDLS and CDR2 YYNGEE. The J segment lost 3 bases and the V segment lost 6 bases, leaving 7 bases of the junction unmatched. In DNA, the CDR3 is TGTGCCAGCACCTCTAGCGGGTTAGAAGAGACCCAGTACTTC. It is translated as CASTSSGLEETQYF.

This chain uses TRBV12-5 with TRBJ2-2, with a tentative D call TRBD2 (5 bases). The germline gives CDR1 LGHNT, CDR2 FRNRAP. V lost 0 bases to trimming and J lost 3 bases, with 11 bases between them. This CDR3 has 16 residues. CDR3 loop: CASGLVLTRDTGELFF. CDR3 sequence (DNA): TGTGCTAGTGGTTTGGTACTCACTAGGGACACCGGGGAGCTGTTTTTT.

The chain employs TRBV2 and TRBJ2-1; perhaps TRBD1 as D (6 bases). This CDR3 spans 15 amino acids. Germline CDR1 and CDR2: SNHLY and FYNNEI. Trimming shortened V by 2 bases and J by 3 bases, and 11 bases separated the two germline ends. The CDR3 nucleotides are TGTGCCAGCAGTGAAAGGGGGACGGTCTACAATGAGCAGTTCTTC. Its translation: CASSERGTVYNEQFF.

The CDR3 sequence: CASGWADEQYF. In DNA form, the CDR3 reads TGTGCCAGCGGGTGGGCCGACGAGCAGTACTTC. The chain has TRBV28 and TRBJ2-7; no clear D. The CDR3 has 11 amino acids. V was shortened by 8 bases and J by 5 bases, with 10 bases between the two germline ends. In germline, CDR1 is MDHEN, CDR2 SYDVKM.

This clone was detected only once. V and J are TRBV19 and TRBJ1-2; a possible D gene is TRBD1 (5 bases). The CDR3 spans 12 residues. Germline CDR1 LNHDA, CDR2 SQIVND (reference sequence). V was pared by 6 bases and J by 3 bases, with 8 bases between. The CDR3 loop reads CASSGDYYGYTF. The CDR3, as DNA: TGTGCCAGTAGCGGGGACTACTATGGCTACACCTTC.

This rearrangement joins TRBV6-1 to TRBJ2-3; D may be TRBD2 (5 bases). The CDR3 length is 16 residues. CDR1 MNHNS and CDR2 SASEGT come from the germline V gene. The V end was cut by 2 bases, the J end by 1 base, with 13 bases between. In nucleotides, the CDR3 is TGTGCCAGCAGTGAATTTATGGCGGGCCGCACAGATACGCAGTATTTT. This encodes CASSEFMAGRTDTQYF.

CDR3 sequence reads: CASSQDPAGTLGDTQYF. The DNA of the CDR3 is TGTGCCAGCAGCCAAGATCCAGCGGGGACCTTAGGGGATACGCAGTATTTT. The chain carries TRBV4-2 and TRBJ2-3; 7 bases fit TRBD2. After removal of 0 bases from V and 6 bases from J, the junction contained 12 bases not matched to a gene. From germline, CDR1 is LGHNA and CDR2 YNFKEQ. This CDR3 comprises 17 residues.

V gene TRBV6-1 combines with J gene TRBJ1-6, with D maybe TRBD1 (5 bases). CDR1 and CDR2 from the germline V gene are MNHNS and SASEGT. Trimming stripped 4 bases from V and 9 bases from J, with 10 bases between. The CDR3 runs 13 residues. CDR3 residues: CASSAQDGSPLHF. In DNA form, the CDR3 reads TGTGCCAGCAGTGCACAGGACGGTTCACCCCTCCACTTT.

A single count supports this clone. Here the CDR3 reads CASSLAGTASFNYGYTF. The CDR3 DNA reads TGTGCCAGCAGTTTGGCCGGGACAGCTTCGTTTAACTATGGCTACACCTTC. This chain connects TRBV27 to TRBJ1-2, with TRBD1 matching 7 bases. Germline CDR1 MNHEY, CDR2 SMNVEV (reference sequence). The junction had 11 bases not matched to a gene; V was cut back by 3 bases and J by 1 base. The CDR3 covers 17 residues.